A selection of T cell receptor beta chains follows, all from one sample in a study of blood T cells in healthy people across ages. TCRdb redid the calling of the 5' RACE reads with MiXCR, one entry per CDR3 protein. The sample yields over a million distinct CDR3 sequences, 45% seen once. The material sequenced was blood. The receptors here all came from a woman in her fifties or sixties in good health. CDR3s include the opening cysteine and the closing phenylalanine or tryptophan. The order of the fields is clone size, V gene, J gene, D gene, CDR3 DNA, CDR3 protein. The D gene is left open where the match is weak. Expanded clones are given a class, and other clones once, few, many or no size at all.

>-|TRBV11-3|TRBJ2-4|-
TGTGCCAGCAGCCAATCACAAAAAAACATTCAGTACTTC
CASSQSQKNIQYF
>-|TRBV6-2/TRBV6-3|TRBJ2-3|-
TGTGCCAGCAGGCCAACTAGGGTCCGACTATCTAGCACAGATACGCAGTATTTT
CASRPTRVRLSSTDTQYF
>-|TRBV21-1|TRBJ2-1|-
TGTGCCAGCAGCCACAGGGTCCATGAGCAGTTCTTC
CASSHRVHEQFF
>-|TRBV5-1|TRBJ2-7|TRBD2
TGCGCCAGCAGCTCGAGACTAGCGGGACCCTACAATGAGCAGTACTTC
CASSSRLAGPYNEQYF
>-|TRBV20-1|TRBJ2-1|TRBD2
TGCAGTGCGGAATCCCTAGCGGACCCCTACAATGAGCAGTTCTTC
CSAESLADPYNEQFF
>-|TRBV27|TRBJ2-5|TRBD1
TGTGCCAGTCCAAAGACCGTACAGGGGGCTCGTGAAGAGACCCAGTACTTC
CASPKTVQGAREETQYF
>-|TRBV20-1|TRBJ2-3|-
TGCAGTGCTAGAGATGGCGGACCAACACACACAGATACGCAGTATTTT
CSARDGGPTHTDTQYF
>-|TRBV2|TRBJ2-7|TRBD1
TGTGCCAGCAGGATACAGGGGAGCTCCTACGAGCAGTACTTC
CASRIQGSSYEQYF
>few|TRBV20-1|TRBJ2-3|TRBD2
TGCAGTGCCCCGGAAAGCGGGAGGTTCACAGATACGCAGTATTTT
CSAPESGRFTDTQYF
>-|TRBV2|TRBJ2-3|-
TGTGCCGGATGGCCAGGCTCGGCGGCACTTGGCACAGATACGCAGTATTTT
CAGWPGSAALGTDTQYF
>many|TRBV3-1|TRBJ2-4|-
TGTGCCAGCAGCCAAGAGGACCCCCAATTACTGACCAAAAACATTCAGTACTTC
CASSQEDPQLLTKNIQYF
>many|TRBV29-1|TRBJ2-5|-
TGCAGCGTTGAAATTGGATGGGGAGCGTACTTC
CSVEIGWGAYF
>-|TRBV11-2|TRBJ2-7|-
TGTGCCAGCAGCCATAAAAACAGGTTTTACGAGCAGTACTTC
CASSHKNRFYEQYF
>-|TRBV7-6|TRBJ2-1|TRBD2
TGTGCCAGCAGCTACCCCCCGGGACTAGCGGGAGGGGATAGCTCCTACAATGAGCAGTTCTTC
CASSYPPGLAGGDSSYNEQFF
>once|TRBV25-1|TRBJ2-3|-
TGTGCCAGCAGCCTTACAGGGATAGATACGCAGTATTTT
CASSLTGIDTQYF
>-|TRBV29-1|TRBJ2-2|TRBD1
TGCAGCGTCGACCGGACAGGGGAAGGGGAGCTGTTTTTT
CSVDRTGEGELFF
>few|TRBV2|TRBJ2-3|TRBD1
TGTGCCAGCAGACAGGGGGCGGGGGATACGCAGTATTTT
CASRQGAGDTQYF
>few|TRBV7-3|TRBJ2-3|TRBD2
TGTGCCAGCAGCCCCCTCAGCGGGATAGGAGGCACAGATACGCAGTATTTT
CASSPLSGIGGTDTQYF
>-|TRBV24-1|TRBJ2-5|TRBD1
TGTGCCACCAGTGCGACCGGGACAGGGGGCAGGGAGACCCAGTACTTC
CATSATGTGGRETQYF
>once|TRBV12-3/TRBV12-4|TRBJ2-5|-
TGTGCCAGCAGTTTTGGTTCTATCCAAGAGACCCAGTACTTC
CASSFGSIQETQYF
>-|TRBV14|TRBJ2-1|-
TGTGCCAGCAGCCAATCGCAGGGACGGTACAATGAGCAGTTCTTC
CASSQSQGRYNEQFF
>-|TRBV12-3/TRBV12-4|TRBJ2-1|TRBD1
TGTGCCAGCAGTAAGGGACAGGCCGGGGAGCAGTTCTTC
CASSKGQAGEQFF
>-|TRBV20-1|TRBJ2-1|TRBD2
TGCAGTGCTTGGGTCGCGGGAGGGAGTGAGCAGTTCTTC
CSAWVAGGSEQFF
>-|TRBV4-2|TRBJ2-7|TRBD2
TGTGCCAGCAGCCAACTAGCGGCGAGCGACGAGCAGTACTTC
CASSQLAASDEQYF
>-|TRBV5-5|TRBJ2-7|-
TGTGCCAGCAGCTTAAGGCAGGGGGGTCTCGAGCAGTACTTC
CASSLRQGGLEQYF
>-|TRBV6-5|TRBJ2-6|-
TGTGCCAGCAACCGTGCGTCTGGGGCCAACGTCCTGACTTTC
CASNRASGANVLTF